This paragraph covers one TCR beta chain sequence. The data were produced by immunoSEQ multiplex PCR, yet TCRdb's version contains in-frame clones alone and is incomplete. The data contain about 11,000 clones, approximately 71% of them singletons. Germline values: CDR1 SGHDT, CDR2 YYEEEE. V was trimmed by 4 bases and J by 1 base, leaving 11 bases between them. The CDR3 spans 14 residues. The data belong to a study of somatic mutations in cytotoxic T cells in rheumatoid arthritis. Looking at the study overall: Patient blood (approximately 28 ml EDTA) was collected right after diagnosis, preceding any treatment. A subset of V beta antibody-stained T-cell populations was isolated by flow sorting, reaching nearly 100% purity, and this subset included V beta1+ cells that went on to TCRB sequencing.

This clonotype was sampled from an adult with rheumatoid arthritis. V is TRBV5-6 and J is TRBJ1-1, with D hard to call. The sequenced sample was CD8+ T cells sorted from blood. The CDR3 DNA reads TGTGCCAGCAGCCGAAAAGGACGGAACACTGAAGCTTTCTTT. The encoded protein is CASSRKGRNTEAFF.